The 13 T cell receptor beta chains presented below share a single source sample, sequenced in a study of Graves' ophthalmopathy and Graves' hyperthyroidism. The TCR beta CDR3 regions underwent amplification from RNA transcripts. Second-round multiplex PCR came after first-round RT-PCR with HTBI primers. TCRdb reanalysed the multiplex PCR reads using MiXCR and keeps one entry per CDR3 protein. The data hold 500,000 to 700,000 distinct CDR3 sequences, with approximately 35% observed a single time. Sequences were obtained from peripheral blood or thyroid tissue (not recorded which). The receptors were sampled from an adult man with Graves' hyperthyroidism.

This clonotype was counted at least ten times. The chain combines TRBV7-2 with TRBJ2-7, with D possibly being TRBD2 (5 bases). Between the trimmed V and J ends, which lost 2 bases and 6 bases, there was a span of 14 bases. Germline lookup yields CDR1 SGHTA and CDR2 FQGNSA. This CDR3 is built from 14 residues. The CDR3 nucleotides are TGTGCCAGCAGCTTACTGCACGGGGAACGCGAGCAGTACTTC. It translates to CASSLLHGEREQYF.

This clonotype appeared many times. The rearrangement uses TRBV25-1 and TRBJ1-1; D gene unclear. The germline V and J ends were trimmed by 1 base and 3 bases, with 12 bases remaining between them. The CDR3 covers 15 residues. Looked up from germline, CDR1 is MGHDK and CDR2 is SYGVNS. The CDR3 DNA sequence: TGTGCCAGCAGTGAATTGGTAGGGCGGCACACTGAAGCTTTCTTT. This translates into CASSELVGRHTEAFF.

J is TRBJ2-3 and V is TRBV7-9; D is possibly TRBD2 (6 bases). Per germline, CDR1 SEHNR and CDR2 FQNEAQ (reference sequence). CDR3 size: 14 residues. Trimming pared 5 bases from V and 4 bases from J, leaving 13 bases between. The CDR3 region is CASSQGGSADTQYF. The CDR3 DNA follows: TGTGCCAGCAGCCAAGGAGGGAGTGCAGATACGCAGTATTTT.

The V gene is TRBV29-1, the J gene TRBJ1-1; 8 bases are a match to TRBD1. J lost 1 base, V lost 6 bases, and 4 bases had no gene match. The germline CDR1 and CDR2 sequences are SQVTM and ANQGSEA. The CDR3 length is 13 residues. The CDR3 loop reads CSVGQVSNTEAFF. CDR3 coding DNA: TGCAGCGTGGGACAGGTATCGAACACTGAAGCTTTCTTT.

The chain joins TRBV19 to TRBJ2-6, with D unclear. CDR1 and CDR2 (germline): LNHDA, SQIVND (reference sequence). V dropped 1 base and J dropped 7 bases, with 8 bases sitting between them. The length of the CDR3 is 14 residues. The DNA of the CDR3 is TGTGCCAGTAGTATAGTGACCGTAGCCAACGTCCTGACTTTC. This translates into CASSIVTVANVLTF.

This clonotype occurred many times. This rearrangement joins TRBV20-1 to TRBJ1-2; TRBD1 might be the D (5 bases). Per germline, CDR1 DFQATT and CDR2 SNEGSKA (reference sequence). The CDR3 extends over 12 amino acids. V was pared by 8 bases and J by 5 bases, with 15 bases between. CDR3 protein: CSPFEDIYGYTF. The CDR3 nucleotides read TGCAGTCCTTTCGAGGACATTTATGGCTACACCTTC.

The chain employs TRBV28 and TRBJ1-1, with 7 bases fitting TRBD1. CDR3 size: 14 residues. In germline, CDR1 is MDHEN, CDR2 SYDVKM. V lost 3 bases, J lost 7 bases, and 8 bases stayed unmatched. The CDR3 spells CASSFRGRGDEAFF. The CDR3 DNA reads as TGTGCCAGCAGTTTTCGTGGCAGGGGGGATGAAGCTTTCTTT.

The CDR3 nucleotides read TGCAGTGCGATAGACAGGGTGGATCAGCCCCAGTACTTC. The encoded protein is CSAIDRVDQPQYF. The rearrangement uses TRBV20-1 and TRBJ2-5, with 7 positions matching TRBD1. The CDR3 runs 13 residues. V was clipped by 6 bases and J by 9 bases; unmatched bases: 13. The germline V gene encodes CDR1 DFQATT and CDR2 SNEGSKA (reference sequence).

Many counts were recorded for this clonotype. V usage is TRBV29-1 and J usage is TRBJ2-2, with D perhaps TRBD2 (5 bases). The CDR3 spans 13 residues. CDR1 and CDR2 (germline): SQVTM, ANQGSEA. The V end lost 2 bases, the J end lost 6 bases, and 10 bases lay between the germline ends. The CDR3 sequence: CSVESGSAGELFF. The CDR3 DNA is TGCAGCGTTGAAAGTGGGAGCGCCGGGGAGCTGTTTTTT.

This clonotype was observed at least ten times. This chain joins TRBV6-1 and TRBJ2-5, with a tentative D call TRBD1 (6 bases). The CDR3 is 14 residues long. Trimming stripped 8 bases from V and 5 bases from J, with 18 bases between. Germline CDR1 is MNHNS and CDR2 is SASEGT. The CDR3 loop reads CASGGRTPGETQYF. The CDR3 DNA follows: TGTGCCAGCGGGGGCCGGACACCCGGGGAGACCCAGTACTTC.

This clonotype was found once. J is TRBJ1-1 and V is TRBV30; D perhaps matches TRBD1 (5 bases). Trimming stripped 0 bases from V and 3 bases from J, with 11 bases between. The CDR3 is 14 residues long. The germline CDR1 and CDR2 sequences are GTSNPN and SVGIG (reference sequence). The CDR3 here is CAWSVRLGDTEAFF. The CDR3 coding sequence is TGTGCCTGGAGTGTGAGATTAGGGGACACTGAAGCTTTCTTT. The whole variable domain, filled in from reference TRBV30 and TRBJ1-1, reads SQTIHQWPATLVQPVGSPLSLECTVEGTSNPNLYWYRQAAGRGLQLLFYSVGIGQISSEVPQNLSASRPQDRQFILSSKKLLLSDSGFYLCAWSVRLGDTEAFFGQGTRLTVV.

This chain connects TRBV29-1 to TRBJ2-7, with D possibly being TRBD1 (7 bases). The CDR3 spans 12 residues. V lost 4 bases to trimming and J lost 3 bases, with 10 bases between them. Germline lookup yields CDR1 SQVTM and CDR2 ANQGSEA. The CDR3 coding sequence is TGCAGCGTTGGCAGGGGGGTCTACGAGCAGTACTTC. Translation gives CSVGRGVYEQYF.

This clonotype has at least ten counts. The rearrangement joins TRBV7-9 to TRBJ2-7; 10 bases line up with TRBD2. CDR1 SEHNR and CDR2 FQNEAQ come from the germline V gene (reference sequence). Trimming at V came to 3 bases and at J to 3 bases, leaving 5 bases not matched to a gene. The CDR3 is made up of 15 amino acids. CDR3 residues: CASSFLTSGFYEQYF. In nucleotides, the CDR3 is TGTGCCAGCAGCTTCTTGACTAGCGGGTTCTACGAGCAGTACTTC.